This T cell receptor (beta chain) is from a study of T cell responses to AZD1222 COVID-19 vaccine. The study, taken as a whole, reports: Unmutated variant regions are reportedly targeted by nearly half of spike-specific TCRs. Researchers report vaccine-associated CD4 TCRs spanning spike, with dominance at 160-218 and 743-854. Repertoires were obtained solely post-peak T cell response. Clonal diversity may have been underestimated, and the donors were mostly white British, with more females than males.

Data came from immunoSEQ multiplex PCR; TCRdb stores just in-frame clones and leaves some out. The sample carries 110,000 to 150,000 clones, 80% to 90% recorded once. CDR1 is SGHRS and CDR2 is YFSETQ in the germline V gene. The CDR3 loop spans 13 amino acids. Between the trimmed V and J ends, which lost 1 base and 3 bases, there was a span of 7 bases. Concerning this clone itself: The antigen is not known. Other DNA sequences of this sample code for an identical CDR3.

This sequence joins TRBV5-1 and TRBJ1-1; D perhaps matches TRBD1 (5 bases). The specimen comprised peripheral blood, sampled on day 0 of AZD1222 vaccination. The TCR was taken from an adult in good health. CDR3: CASSLLGDTEAFF. In DNA form, the CDR3 reads TGCGCCAGCAGCTTGTTAGGGGACACTGAAGCTTTCTTT. Full variable domain (rest looked up from reference TRBV5-1 and TRBJ1-1): KAGVTQTPRYLIKTRGQQVTLSCSPISGHRSVSWYQQTPGQGLQFLFEYFSETQRNKGNFPGRFSGRQFSNSRSEMNVSTLELGDSALYLCASSLLGDTEAFFGQGTRLTVV.